This T cell receptor beta chain was sequenced for a study of T cell responses to AZD1222 COVID-19 vaccine. The repertoire was sequenced with immunoSEQ multiplex PCR; TCRdb's copy has only in-frame clones and lacks some. The data show roughly 140,000 clones, approximately 90% seen once. The CDR3 has 11 residues. In germline, CDR1 is LNHDA, CDR2 SQIVND (reference sequence). V lost 8 bases, J lost 3 bases, and 8 bases lay in between. Study observations and caveats: Dominant at 160-218 and 743-854, vaccine-associated CD4 TCRs also spanned spike.

This clone was counted once. Its antigen is unidentified. The sequences come from peripheral blood, collected 28 days after the second AZD1222 dose. The gene calls are TRBV19 and TRBJ2-7; possibly TRBD1 for D (5 bases). This sequence was found in an adult who received the AZD1222 COVID-19 vaccine. The CDR3 DNA is TGTGCCAGTCACCAGGGCTACGAGCAGTACTTC. It specifies CASHQGYEQYF.